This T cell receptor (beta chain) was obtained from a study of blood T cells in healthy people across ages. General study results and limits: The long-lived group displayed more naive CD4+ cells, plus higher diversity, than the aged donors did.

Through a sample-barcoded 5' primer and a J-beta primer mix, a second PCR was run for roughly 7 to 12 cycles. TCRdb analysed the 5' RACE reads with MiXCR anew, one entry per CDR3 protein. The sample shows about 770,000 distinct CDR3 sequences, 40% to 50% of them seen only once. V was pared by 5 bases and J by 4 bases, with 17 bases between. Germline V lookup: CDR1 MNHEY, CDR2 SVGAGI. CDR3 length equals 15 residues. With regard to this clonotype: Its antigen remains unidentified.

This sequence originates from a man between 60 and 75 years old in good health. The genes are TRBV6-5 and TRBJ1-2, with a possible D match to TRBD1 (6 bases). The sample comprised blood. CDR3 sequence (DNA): TGTGCCAGCAGTCGCGGGGGGGCCCTTGGCTATGGCTACACCTTC. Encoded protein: CASSRGGALGYGYTF.